A selection of T cell receptor beta chains follows, all from one sample in a study of human T cells and chemical hapten exposure. Each CDR3 protein is one row after TCRdb ran MiXCR on the RACE reads. The sample has roughly 34,000 distinct CDR3 sequences, about 6.3% seen once; the top ten hold 8% to 9.5%. This material consisted of whole blood, taken in connection with sensitization to the hapten diphenylcyclopropenone (DPC). The receptors shown here come from a woman younger than 45 with alopecia areata. Some clones in this sample may be carry-over from other donors' samples. Each CDR3 is given with its conserved first and last residue. The order of the fields is V gene, clone size, J gene, D gene, CDR3 length, CDR3 DNA, CDR3 protein. The D gene is left open where the match is weak. Some rows have no size entry. The others give once, few or many, or a class for an expanded clone.

v_gene: TRBV5-1; abundance: many; j_gene: TRBJ2-1; d_gene: TRBD2; len: 16; CDR3nt: TGCGCCAGCAGGTTGACTAGCGGGGGGCCCTACAATGAGCAGTTCTTC; CDR3aa: CASRLTSGGPYNEQFF
v_gene: TRBV7-2; abundance: few; j_gene: TRBJ1-6; d_gene: .; len: 14; CDR3nt: TGTGCCAGCAGCTTCAGGGGTAATAATTCACCCCTCCACTTT; CDR3aa: CASSFRGNNSPLHF
v_gene: TRBV7-2; abundance: few; j_gene: TRBJ2-3; d_gene: .; len: 14; CDR3nt: TGTGCCAGCAGCGGAGGGAGAGGAACAGATACGCAGTATTTT; CDR3aa: CASSGGRGTDTQYF
v_gene: TRBV3-1; abundance: many; j_gene: TRBJ2-1; d_gene: TRBD1; len: 15; CDR3nt: TGTGCCAGCAGCCAAGATCTGACAGGGAGCAATGAGCAGTTCTTC; CDR3aa: CASSQDLTGSNEQFF
v_gene: TRBV7-2; abundance: .; j_gene: TRBJ2-3; d_gene: .; len: 15; CDR3nt: TGTGCCAGCGGCCGACCGGGTCCTACGCGAGATACGCAGTATTTT; CDR3aa: CASGRPGPTRDTQYF
v_gene: TRBV27; abundance: few; j_gene: TRBJ2-7; d_gene: TRBD2; len: 16; CDR3nt: TGTGCCAGCAGTCCCTACGGGCTAGCGGGAGGAGACGAGCAGTACTTC; CDR3aa: CASSPYGLAGGDEQYF
v_gene: TRBV6-2/TRBV6-3; abundance: .; j_gene: TRBJ2-5; d_gene: TRBD2; len: 17; CDR3nt: TGTGCCAGCAGTTCGTTAGCGGGGGGCCCGGGGGGATATACCCAGTACTTC; CDR3aa: CASSSLAGGPGGYTQYF
v_gene: TRBV7-3; abundance: .; j_gene: TRBJ1-1; d_gene: TRBD1; len: 16; CDR3nt: TGTGCCAGCAGCTCGACAGGGGCCCCGAGGGACACTGAAGCTTTCTTT; CDR3aa: CASSSTGAPRDTEAFF
v_gene: TRBV20-1; abundance: .; j_gene: TRBJ2-2; d_gene: TRBD1; len: 15; CDR3nt: TGCAGTGTTAGATCCCCGGACAGGGATTTCGGGGAGCTGTTTTTT; CDR3aa: CSVRSPDRDFGELFF
v_gene: TRBV9; abundance: few; j_gene: TRBJ2-5; d_gene: .; len: 13; CDR3nt: TGTGCCAGCAGCGTAGAGGTATGGGAGACCCAGTACTTC; CDR3aa: CASSVEVWETQYF
v_gene: TRBV27; abundance: .; j_gene: TRBJ2-2; d_gene: .; len: 14; CDR3nt: TGTGCCAGCACCCCCCTGGGGGGCCCCGGGGAGCTGTTTTTT; CDR3aa: CASTPLGGPGELFF
v_gene: TRBV6-2/TRBV6-3; abundance: .; j_gene: TRBJ2-7; d_gene: .; len: 12; CDR3nt: TGTGCCAGCAGGCGACAGGATTACGAGCAGTACTTC; CDR3aa: CASRRQDYEQYF
v_gene: TRBV4-2; abundance: many; j_gene: TRBJ1-1; d_gene: TRBD1; len: 14; CDR3nt: TGTGCCAGCAGCCAAGCGCGACAGGGAGGTGAAGCTTTCTTT; CDR3aa: CASSQARQGGEAFF
v_gene: TRBV6-1; abundance: few; j_gene: TRBJ1-2; d_gene: .; len: 17; CDR3nt: TGTGCCAGCAGTGAAGGTACCCTTCCCCAGAGTAACTATGGCTACACCTTC; CDR3aa: CASSEGTLPQSNYGYTF
v_gene: TRBV5-4; abundance: many; j_gene: TRBJ2-3; d_gene: .; len: 13; CDR3nt: TGTGCCAGCAGACGTACAGGGACAGATACGCAGTATTTT; CDR3aa: CASRRTGTDTQYF
v_gene: TRBV27; abundance: few; j_gene: TRBJ2-4; d_gene: .; len: 14; CDR3nt: TGTGCCATTAGAAAACACAGGGTTGGTGACATTCAGTACTTC; CDR3aa: CAIRKHRVGDIQYF